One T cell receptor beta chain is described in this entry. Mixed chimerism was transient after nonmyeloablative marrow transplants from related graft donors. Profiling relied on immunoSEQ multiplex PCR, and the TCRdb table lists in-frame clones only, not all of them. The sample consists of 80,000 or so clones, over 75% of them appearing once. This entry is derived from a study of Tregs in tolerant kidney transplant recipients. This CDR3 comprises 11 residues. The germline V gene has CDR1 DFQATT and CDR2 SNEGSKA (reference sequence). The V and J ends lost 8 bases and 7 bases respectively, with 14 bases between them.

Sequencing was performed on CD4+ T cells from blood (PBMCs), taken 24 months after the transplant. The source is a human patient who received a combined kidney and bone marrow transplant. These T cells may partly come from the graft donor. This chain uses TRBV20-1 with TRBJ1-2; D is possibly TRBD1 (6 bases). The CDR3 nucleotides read TGCAGTACCAGGGGTGGATTTGGCTACACCTTC. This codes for CSTRGGFGYTF.